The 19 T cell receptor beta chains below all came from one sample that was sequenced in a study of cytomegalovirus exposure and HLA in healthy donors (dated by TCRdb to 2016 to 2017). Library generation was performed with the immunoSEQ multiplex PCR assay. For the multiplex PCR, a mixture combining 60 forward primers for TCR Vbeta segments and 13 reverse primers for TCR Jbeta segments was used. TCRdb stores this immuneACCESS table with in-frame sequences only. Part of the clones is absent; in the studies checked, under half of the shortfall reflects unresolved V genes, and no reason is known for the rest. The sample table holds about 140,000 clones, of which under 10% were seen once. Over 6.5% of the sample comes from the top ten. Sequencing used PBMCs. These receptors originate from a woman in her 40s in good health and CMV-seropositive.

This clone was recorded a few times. The CDR3 reads CASSPRTGLEKLFF. The DNA of the CDR3 is TGTGCCAGTAGCCCCCGGACAGGGCTTGAAAAACTGTTTTTT. V gene TRBV19 combines with J gene TRBJ1-4, with 8 bases aligning to TRBD1. CDR1 is LNHDA and CDR2 is SQIVND in the germline V gene (reference sequence). Trimming at V came to 6 bases and at J to 7 bases, leaving 7 bases not matched to a gene. CDR3 length equals 14 residues.

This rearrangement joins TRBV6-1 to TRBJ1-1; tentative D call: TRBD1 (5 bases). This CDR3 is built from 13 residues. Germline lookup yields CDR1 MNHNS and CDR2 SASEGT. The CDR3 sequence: CGGGRGPETEAFF. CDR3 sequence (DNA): TGTGGGGGGGGACGGGGTCCTGAAACTGAAGCTTTCTTT.

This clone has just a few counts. CDR3 region: CASTRDRGHNYGYTF. CDR3 sequence (DNA): TGTGCCAGTACTAGGGACAGGGGCCACAACTATGGCTACACCTTC. The V and J genes are TRBV19 and TRBJ1-2; 10 bases are shared with TRBD1. V shed 7 bases, J shed 2 bases, and the junction held 7 bases outside the gene matches. The CDR3 has 15 residues. The V gene's germline CDR1 is LNHDA and CDR2 SQIVND (reference sequence).

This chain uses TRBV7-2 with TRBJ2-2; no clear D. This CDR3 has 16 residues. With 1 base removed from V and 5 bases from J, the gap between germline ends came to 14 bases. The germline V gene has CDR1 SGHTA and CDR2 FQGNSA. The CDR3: CASSLGASTWTGELFF. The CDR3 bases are TGTGCCAGCAGCTTAGGAGCGTCTACCTGGACCGGGGAGCTGTTTTTT.

The CDR3 is CASSFGGRNTGELFF. DNA of the CDR3: TGCGCCAGCAGCTTCGGGGGGAGGAACACCGGGGAGCTGTTTTTT. The gene calls are TRBV5-1 and TRBJ2-2, with 7 bases fitting TRBD2. Trimming cost V 2 bases and J 1 base; bases outside gene matches: 2. Germline lookup yields CDR1 SGHRS and CDR2 YFSETQ. CDR3 length: 15 residues. Combining the CDR3 with reference TRBV5-1 and TRBJ2-2 gives the whole variable domain KAGVTQTPRYLIKTRGQQVTLSCSPISGHRSVSWYQQTPGQGLQFLFEYFSETQRNKGNFPGRFSGRQFSNSRSEMNVSTLELGDSALYLCASSFGGRNTGELFFGEGSRLTVL.

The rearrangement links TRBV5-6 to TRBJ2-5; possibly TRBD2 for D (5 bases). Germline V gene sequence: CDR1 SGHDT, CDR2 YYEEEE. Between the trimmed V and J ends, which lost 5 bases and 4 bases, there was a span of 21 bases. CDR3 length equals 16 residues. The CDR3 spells CASRHAGVRQAETQYF. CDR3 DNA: TGTGCCAGCAGACATGCGGGTGTCCGCCAAGCAGAGACCCAGTACTTC. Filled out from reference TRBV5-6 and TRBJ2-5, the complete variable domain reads DAGVTQSPTHLIKTRGQQVTLRCSPKSGHDTVSWYQQALGQGPQFIFQYYEEEERQRGNFPDRFSGHQFPNYSSELNVNALLLGDSALYLCASRHAGVRQAETQYFGPGTRLLVL.

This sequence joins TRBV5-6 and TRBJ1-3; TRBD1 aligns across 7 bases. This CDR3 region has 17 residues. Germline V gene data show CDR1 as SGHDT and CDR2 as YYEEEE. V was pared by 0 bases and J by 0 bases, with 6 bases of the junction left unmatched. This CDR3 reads CASSLEGGSLSGNTIYF. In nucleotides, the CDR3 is TGTGCCAGCAGCTTGGAAGGGGGCAGCCTCTCTGGAAACACCATATATTTT.

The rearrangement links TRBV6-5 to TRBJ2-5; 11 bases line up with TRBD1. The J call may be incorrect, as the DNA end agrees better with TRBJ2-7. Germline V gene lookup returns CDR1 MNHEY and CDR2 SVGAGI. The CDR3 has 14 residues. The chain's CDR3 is CASSNGQGAREQYF. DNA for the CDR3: TGTGCCAGCTCCAATGGACAGGGGGCTCGCGAGCAGTACTTC.

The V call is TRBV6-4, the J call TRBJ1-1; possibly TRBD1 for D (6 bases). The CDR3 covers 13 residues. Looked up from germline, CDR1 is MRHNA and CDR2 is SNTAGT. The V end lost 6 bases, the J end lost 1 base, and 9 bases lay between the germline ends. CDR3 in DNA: TGTGCCAGCAGGGAGACAGGGAACACTGAAGCTTTCTTT. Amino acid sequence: CASRETGNTEAFF.

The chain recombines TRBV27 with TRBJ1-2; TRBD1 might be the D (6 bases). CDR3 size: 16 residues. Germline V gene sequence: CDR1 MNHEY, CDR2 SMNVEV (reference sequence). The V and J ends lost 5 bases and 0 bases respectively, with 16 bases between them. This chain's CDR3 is CASSPRAGVSNYGYTF. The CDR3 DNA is TGTGCCAGCAGTCCCCGAGCAGGGGTCTCTAACTATGGCTACACCTTC.

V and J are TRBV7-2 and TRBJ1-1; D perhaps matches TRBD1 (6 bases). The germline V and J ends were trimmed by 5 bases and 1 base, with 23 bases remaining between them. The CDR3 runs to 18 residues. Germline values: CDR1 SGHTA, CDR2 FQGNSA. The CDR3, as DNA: TGTGCCAGCAGCCCCATTCGAACTCTACAGGGCCCGAACACTGAAGCTTTCTTT. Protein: CASSPIRTLQGPNTEAFF.

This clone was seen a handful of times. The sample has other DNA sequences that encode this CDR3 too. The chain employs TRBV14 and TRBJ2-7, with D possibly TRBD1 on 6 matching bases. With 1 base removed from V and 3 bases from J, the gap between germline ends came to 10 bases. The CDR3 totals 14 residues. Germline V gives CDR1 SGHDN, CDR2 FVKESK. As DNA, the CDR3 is TGTGCCAGCAGCCAAGCCAACAGGGTCTACGAGCAGTACTTC. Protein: CASSQANRVYEQYF.

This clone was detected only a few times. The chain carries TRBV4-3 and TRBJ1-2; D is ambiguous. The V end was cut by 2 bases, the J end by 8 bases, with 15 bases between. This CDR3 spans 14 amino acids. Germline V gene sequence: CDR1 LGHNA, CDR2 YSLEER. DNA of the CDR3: TGCGCCAGCAGCCAATCAGGAGGGTTAGGCGGCTACACCTTC. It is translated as CASSQSGGLGGYTF.

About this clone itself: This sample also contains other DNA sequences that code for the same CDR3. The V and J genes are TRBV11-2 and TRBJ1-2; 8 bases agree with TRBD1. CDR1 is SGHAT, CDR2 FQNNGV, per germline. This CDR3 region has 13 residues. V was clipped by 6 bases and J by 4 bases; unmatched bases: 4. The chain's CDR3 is CASSSGQGYGYTF. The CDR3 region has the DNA TGTGCCAGCAGTTCAGGACAGGGCTATGGCTACACCTTC.

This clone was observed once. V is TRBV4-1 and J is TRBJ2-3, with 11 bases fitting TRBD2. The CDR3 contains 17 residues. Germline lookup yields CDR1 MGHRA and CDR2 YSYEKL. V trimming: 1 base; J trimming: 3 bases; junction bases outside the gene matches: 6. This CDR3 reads CASSQGFSGGATDTQYF. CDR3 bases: TGCGCCAGCAGCCAAGGCTTTAGCGGGGGGGCAACAGATACGCAGTATTTT.

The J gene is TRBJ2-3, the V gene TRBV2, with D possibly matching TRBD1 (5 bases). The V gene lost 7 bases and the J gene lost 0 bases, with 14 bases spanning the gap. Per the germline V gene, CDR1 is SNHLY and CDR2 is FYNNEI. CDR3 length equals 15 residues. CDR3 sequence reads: CASTGQGSSTDTQYF. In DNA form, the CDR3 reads TGTGCCAGCACCGGGCAGGGTTCTAGCACAGATACGCAGTATTTT.

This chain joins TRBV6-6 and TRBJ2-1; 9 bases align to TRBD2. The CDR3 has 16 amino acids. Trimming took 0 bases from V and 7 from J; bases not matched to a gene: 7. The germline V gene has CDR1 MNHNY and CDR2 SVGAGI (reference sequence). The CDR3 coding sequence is TGTGCCAGCAGTTACTCGGGGCGGGGGGGGCAGAATGAGCAGTTCTTC. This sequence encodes CASSYSGRGGQNEQFF.

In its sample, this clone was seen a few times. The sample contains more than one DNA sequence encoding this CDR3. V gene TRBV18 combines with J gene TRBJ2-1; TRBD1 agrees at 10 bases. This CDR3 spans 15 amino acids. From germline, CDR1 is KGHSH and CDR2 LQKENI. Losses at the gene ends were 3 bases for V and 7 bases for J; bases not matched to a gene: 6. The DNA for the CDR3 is TGTGCCAGCTCACCCCCAGGGACAGGGGTGAATGAGCAGTTCTTC. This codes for CASSPPGTGVNEQFF.

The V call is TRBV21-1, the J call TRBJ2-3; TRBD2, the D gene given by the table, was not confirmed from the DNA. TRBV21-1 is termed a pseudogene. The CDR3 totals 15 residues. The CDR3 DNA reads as TGTGCCAGCAGCAAAAGAGGCGGGGGGACAGATACGCAGTATTTT. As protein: CASSKRGGGTDTQYF.